This T cell receptor (beta chain) was profiled in a study of CD8 T cells in ankylosing spondylitis. Regarding the study as a whole: In peripheral blood, disease-linked CD8+ clones occurred at relatively low frequencies. Earlier literature documents some of the motif variants in reactive arthritis synovial fluid and blood. Reports say disease-linked clones showed up significantly more in matched ankylosing spondylitis synovial fluid. Ankylosing spondylitis blood seemed to carry a telltale TCR beta motif made of under ten highly homologous variants.

Making the TCR beta libraries involved quantitative 5'-RACE with molecular barcodes. Each CDR3 protein gets one entry after TCRdb re-called the 5' RACE reads with MiXCR. The sample carries around 890,000 distinct CDR3 sequences, about 12% recorded once. This clonotype turned up a few times. Its target is not known. The germline V gene encodes CDR1 SQVTM and CDR2 ANQGSEA. The J segment lost 4 bases and the V segment lost 4 bases, leaving 7 bases of the junction unmatched. The CDR3 is made up of 14 amino acids. The TCR comes from a male donor with ankylosing spondylitis. The sample consisted of blood, either unsorted or a sorted T cell fraction (not recorded which). This sequence joins TRBV29-1 and TRBJ2-1; 7 nucleotides line up with TRBD1. For the CDR3, the DNA is TGCAGCGTTGGAGAGACAGGGCGGTACAATGAGCAGTTCTTC. This translates into CSVGETGRYNEQFF.